This T cell receptor (beta chain) was documented in a study of T cell changes during pregnancy in multiple sclerosis. Clones were read by immunoSEQ multiplex PCR, and TCRdb kept only the in-frame ones, dropping some. This sample yields some 93,000 clones, of which 91% are seen a single time; 1.5% to 2% belongs to the top ten. The table lists this clone with a count of one. Germline assignment: CDR1 SGHKS and CDR2 YYEKEE (reference sequence). The V end was cut by 4 bases, the J end by 6 bases, with 12 bases between. The CDR3 extends over 13 amino acids. Sequencing was performed on peripheral blood, taken after pregnancy. The V gene is TRBV5-5, the J gene TRBJ2-3, with a tentative D call TRBD1 (5 bases). This TCR came from a female donor in good health, enrolled as a control in a pregnancy study. The CDR3 loop reads CASSVTVLDTQYF. The CDR3 coding sequence is TGTGCCAGCAGCGTGACAGTTTTGGATACGCAGTATTTT.